Each of the 10 T cell receptor beta chains below was sequenced from the same sample in a study of regulatory T cells in long-lasting Graves disease. Both iRepertoire HTBI primers and Arm-PCR of CDR3 regions were used to build the TCR beta libraries. One entry per CDR3 protein results from TCRdb running MiXCR on the multiplex PCR reads. The sample lists about 500,000 distinct CDR3 sequences, about a sixth occurring once. Documented time point: newly diagnosed GD, antithyroid drugs for less than 3 months. With RNA extracted from PBMCs as input, the TCR library was made. The same specimen was also included in a second study, on T cells in Graves' hyperthyroidism and ophthalmopathy.

This specimen consisted of peripheral blood mononuclear cells (PBMCs), obtained at new diagnosis, from a patient treated with antithyroid drugs. The receptors were gathered from a man in his forties with Graves disease.

This clonotype was found a few times. This rearrangement joins TRBV28 to TRBJ2-5; D is undetermined. The CDR3 spans 14 residues. V lost 2 bases and J lost 4, with 11 bases in between. Germline CDR1 MDHEN, CDR2 SYDVKM. CDR3 DNA sequence: TGTGCCAGCAGTTTACCGGCAGGTCGAGAGACCCAGTACTTC. This encodes CASSLPAGRETQYF.

This chain joins TRBV28 and TRBJ2-7; D is unresolved. The germline V gene has CDR1 MDHEN and CDR2 SYDVKM. CDR3 length equals 13 residues. The V and J ends lost 3 bases and 3 bases respectively, with 9 bases between them. The CDR3 reads CASSFGWDYEQYF. CDR3 nucleotides: TGTGCCAGCAGTTTTGGATGGGACTACGAGCAGTACTTC.

This clonotype was seen many times. The gene calls are TRBV5-1 and TRBJ2-5; TRBD2 matches 8 bases. Germline CDR1 reads SGHRS; CDR2 reads YFSETQ. The V segment lost 4 bases and the J segment 2 bases; nucleotides outside the gene matches: 4. There are 14 residues in the CDR3. The CDR3 DNA reads as TGCGCCAGCAGCCCACTAGCGGAACAAGAGACCCAGTACTTC. It specifies CASSPLAEQETQYF.

The sample holds many counts of this clonotype. The chain carries TRBV5-1 and TRBJ2-7; TRBD1 matches at 7 bases. V was clipped by 0 bases and J by 3 bases; unmatched bases: 9. CDR1 is SGHRS and CDR2 is YFSETQ in the germline V gene. This CDR3 region has 16 residues. The CDR3 nucleotides are TGCGCCAGCAGCTTGGGGACAGGTGCGGCTTACTACGAGCAGTACTTC. Translation: CASSLGTGAAYYEQYF.

This clonotype appeared a few times. The chain has TRBV9 and TRBJ2-7; 7 bases agree with TRBD2. J was trimmed by 6 bases and V by 3 bases; bases with no gene match: 12. This CDR3 region has 15 residues. Germline-derived CDR1 and CDR2 are SGDLS and YYNGEE. The CDR3 here is CASSAGGGPTTEQYF. Here the CDR3 DNA reads TGTGCCAGCAGCGCGGGAGGAGGGCCAACTACCGAGCAGTACTTC.

This clonotype was observed at least ten times. The genes are TRBV20-1 and TRBJ2-7, with TRBD2 identical over 7 bases. Germline CDR1 reads DFQATT; CDR2 reads SNEGSKA (reference sequence). The CDR3 spans 14 residues. The CDR3 DNA sequence: TGCGGAGGGCGGGCGGGAGCCATAGAGCGAGAGCAGTACTTC. It is translated as CGGRAGAIEREQYF.

This rearrangement joins TRBV10-2 to TRBJ2-5, with 10 bases identical to TRBD1. Looked up from germline, CDR1 is WSHSY and CDR2 is SAAADI. CDR3 length: 14 amino acids. V gave up 8 bases and J gave up 5 bases; unmatched junction bases: 8. The CDR3 region is CASRRQGAMETQYF. Written as DNA, the CDR3 is TGCGCCAGCCGACGACAGGGGGCGATGGAGACCCAGTACTTC.

The chain is built from TRBV4-1 and TRBJ2-1; D call uncertain. CDR3 size: 18 residues. Germline loops: CDR1 MGHRA, CDR2 YSYEKL. V was pared by 0 bases and J by 0 bases, with 15 bases between. The CDR3 DNA follows: TGCGCCAGCAGCCAAGAATCCCCGGCAGCCAGCTCCTACAATGAGCAGTTCTTC. It is translated as CASSQESPAASSYNEQFF.

The table lists this clonotype with many counts. The chain is built from TRBV12-3 or TRBV12-4 and TRBJ2-1; D is perhaps TRBD2 (6 bases). The CDR3 is 14 amino acids. The germline V and J ends were trimmed by 2 bases and 13 bases, with 18 bases remaining between them. CDR3 coding DNA: TGTGCCAGCAGTTTAACCGGAGGGAGTTCCCCCCAGTTCTTC. Protein: CASSLTGGSSPQFF.

As for this clonotype: One base away lies a much larger clone, so this may be a sequencing read error. It is likely a read error, because the conserved phenylalanine at the end of the CDR3 is missing. This chain connects TRBV11-3 to TRBJ2-5; D not resolved. The CDR3 runs 15 residues. V was clipped by 3 bases and J by 3 bases, with 14 bases between them. Germline CDR1 and CDR2: SGHNT and YENEEA. Here the CDR3 DNA reads TGTGCCAGCAGCTTCAGTGCCCGTGGGGAAGAGACCCAGTACTCC. It specifies CASSFSARGEETQYS.